These T cell receptor beta chains were read from a single sample in a study of T cells after posttransplantation cyclophosphamide. Sequencing was performed with immunoSEQ multiplex PCR; in TCRdb, only in-frame clones are kept and a portion is missing. The sample includes 45,000 to 65,000 clones, 85% to 95% of them seen just once. Sequenced input: PBMCs. These receptors were collected from a woman aged 25 to 45 in good health and a related stem cell transplant donor. The CDR3 runs from the conserved cysteine through the conserved F or W.

TRBV7-2,TRBJ2-7,CASSLGQVSYEQYF
TRBV7-9,TRBJ2-3,CASSLTSSSDTQYF
TRBV27,TRBJ1-5,CASSSGTGTNQPQHF
TRBV27,TRBJ1-5,CASSGGVRNQPQHF
TRBV5-1,TRBJ2-2,CASSWQNTGELFF
TRBV27,TRBJ2-7,CASSPALGGGRLQYF
TRBV7-9,TRBJ1-3,CASSRGTGSGNTIYF
TRBV7-9,TRBJ1-2,CAWRTGANYGYTF
TRBV9,TRBJ2-3,CASSAGGASGASSTDTQYF
TRBV2,TRBJ2-1,CASSGGAYNEQFF
TRBV10-3,TRBJ2-5,CAITGGITETQYF
TRBV6-1,TRBJ1-2,CASRTGVGGYTF
TRBV5-1,TRBJ1-1,CASSFQNTEAFF
TRBV9,TRBJ2-1,CASSGPTGNEQFF
TRBV18,TRBJ2-5,CASSRQGSPETQYF
TRBV16,TRBJ2-1,CASARSVAYNEQFF
TRBV28,TRBJ2-6,CASFRDRDSGANVLTF
TRBV19,TRBJ1-1,CASSQGVNTEAFF
TRBV7-2,TRBJ2-2,CASSFGRQGILGTGELFF
TRBV7-3,TRBJ2-1,CASSPREGPYNEQFF
TRBV6-1,TRBJ1-2,CASSEKQGNNYGYTF
TRBV5-6,TRBJ2-2,CASSLVRGTGELFF
TRBV7-2,TRBJ2-2,CASSLRLGDTGELFF
TRBV19,TRBJ2-6,CASSITGGRSGANVLTF
TRBV15,TRBJ1-4,CATSRAGTVYEKLFF
TRBV7-9,TRBJ2-3,CASSLSQSLAQYF
TRBV4-2,TRBJ2-3,CASSHILPTSGGAPDTQYF
TRBV18,TRBJ2-4,CASSLKQGQNIQYF
TRBV25-1,TRBJ2-7,CASSGYNRGRTNEQYF
TRBV4-2,TRBJ2-7,CASSQDRSGVVYEQYF
TRBV19,TRBJ1-6,CASSTQGLYNSPLHF
TRBV29-1,TRBJ2-7,CSVHTSADEQYF
TRBV7-2,TRBJ2-7,CASSLAWTGAYEQYF
TRBV2,TRBJ1-2,CASSEAILGTAYGYTF
TRBV15,TRBJ2-3,CATSRGQVDTQYF
TRBV9,TRBJ2-1,CASSVVGGYKFF
TRBV7-2,TRBJ1-3,CASSLVGGSGNTIYF
TRBV27,TRBJ2-2,CASNKGEAGELFF
TRBV15,TRBJ1-5,CATSTGGLRLLAQPQHF
TRBV25-1,TRBJ1-5,CASSGGGNQPQHF
TRBV7-2,TRBJ1-2,CASSQPIRGDYGYTF
TRBV9,TRBJ2-5,CASSGARLAGVQETQYF